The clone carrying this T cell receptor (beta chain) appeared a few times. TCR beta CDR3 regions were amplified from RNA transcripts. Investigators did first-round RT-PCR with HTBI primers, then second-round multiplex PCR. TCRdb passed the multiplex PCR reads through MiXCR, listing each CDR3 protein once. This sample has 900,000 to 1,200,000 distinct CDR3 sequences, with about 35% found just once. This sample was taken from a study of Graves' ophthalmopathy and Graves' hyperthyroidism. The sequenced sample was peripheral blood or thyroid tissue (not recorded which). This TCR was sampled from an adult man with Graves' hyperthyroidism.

The CDR3 DNA is TGCGCCAGCAGCCAAGATAGTCTGTTCTACGAGCAGTACTTC. Amino acids: CASSQDSLFYEQYF. V usage is TRBV4-3 and J usage is TRBJ2-7; D not certain. The CDR3 consists of 14 residues. The germline V and J ends were trimmed by 0 bases and 3 bases, with 9 bases remaining between them. The V gene's germline CDR1 is LGHNA and CDR2 YSLEER.